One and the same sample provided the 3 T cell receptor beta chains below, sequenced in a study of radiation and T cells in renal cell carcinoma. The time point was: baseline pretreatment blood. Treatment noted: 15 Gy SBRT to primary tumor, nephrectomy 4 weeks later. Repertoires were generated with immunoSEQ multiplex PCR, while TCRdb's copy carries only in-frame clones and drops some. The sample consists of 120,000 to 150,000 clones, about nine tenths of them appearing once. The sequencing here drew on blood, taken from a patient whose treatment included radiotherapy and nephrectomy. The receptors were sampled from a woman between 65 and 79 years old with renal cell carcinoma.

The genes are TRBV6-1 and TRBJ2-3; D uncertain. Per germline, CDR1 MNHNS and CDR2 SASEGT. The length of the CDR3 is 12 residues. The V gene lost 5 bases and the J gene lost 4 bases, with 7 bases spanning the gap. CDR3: CASSPMADTQYF. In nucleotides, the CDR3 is TGTGCCAGCAGTCCCATGGCAGATACGCAGTATTTT.

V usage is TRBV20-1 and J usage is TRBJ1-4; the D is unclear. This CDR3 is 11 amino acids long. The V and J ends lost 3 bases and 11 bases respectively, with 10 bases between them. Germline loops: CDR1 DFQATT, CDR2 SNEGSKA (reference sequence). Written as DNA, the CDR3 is TGCAGTGCTAGTTGGGCGGAGAAACTGTTTTTT. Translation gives CSASWAEKLFF.

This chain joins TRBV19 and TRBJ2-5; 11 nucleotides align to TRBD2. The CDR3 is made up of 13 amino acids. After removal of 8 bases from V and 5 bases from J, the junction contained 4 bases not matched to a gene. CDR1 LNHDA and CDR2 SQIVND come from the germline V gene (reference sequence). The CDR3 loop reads CASATSGGETQYF. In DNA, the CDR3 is TGTGCCAGTGCTACTAGCGGGGGTGAGACCCAGTACTTC.